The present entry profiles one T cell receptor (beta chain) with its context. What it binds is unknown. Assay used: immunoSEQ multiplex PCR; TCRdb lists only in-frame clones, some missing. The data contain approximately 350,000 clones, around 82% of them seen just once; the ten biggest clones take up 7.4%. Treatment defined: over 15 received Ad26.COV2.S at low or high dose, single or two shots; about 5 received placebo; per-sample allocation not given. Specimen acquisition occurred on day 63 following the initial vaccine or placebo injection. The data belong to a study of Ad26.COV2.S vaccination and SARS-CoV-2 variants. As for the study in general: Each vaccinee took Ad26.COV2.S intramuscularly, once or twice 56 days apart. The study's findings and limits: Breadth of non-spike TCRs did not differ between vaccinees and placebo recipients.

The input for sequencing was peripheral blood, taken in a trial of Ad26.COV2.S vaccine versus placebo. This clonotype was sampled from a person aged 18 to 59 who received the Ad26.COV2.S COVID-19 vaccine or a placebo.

As DNA, the CDR3 is TGTGCCAGCTCAGCCGGGACCCCTCGCACAGATACGCAGTATTTT. Its protein is CASSAGTPRTDTQYF. V gene TRBV18 combines with J gene TRBJ2-3; D possibly uses TRBD1 or TRBD2 (5 bases each). Between the trimmed V and J ends, which lost 5 bases and 1 base, there was a span of 13 bases. Germline CDR1 is KGHSH and CDR2 is LQKENI. The CDR3 runs to 15 residues.